These 2 T cell receptor beta chains were all obtained from the same sample, sequenced in a study of T cell responses to AZD1222 COVID-19 vaccine (dated by TCRdb to the early 2020s). The time point label corresponds to: about 28 days (+/-7) after the second vaccine dose. Library preparation used the immunoSEQ multiplex PCR assay. What TCRdb holds here is the immuneACCESS table cut down to in-frame rearrangements. Part of the clones is not present; checked against another copy, under half of the missing clones reflect an unresolved V gene, and the others are unexplained. This sample has roughly 190,000 clones in its table, and roughly nine tenths of those were observed once. The ten largest account for roughly 3.5% of the sample. The sequencing here drew on peripheral blood, taken 28 days after the second AZD1222 dose. The receptor set was obtained from an adult who received the AZD1222 COVID-19 vaccine.

This chain connects TRBV14 to TRBJ2-6, with D uncertain. Germline loops: CDR1 SGHDN, CDR2 FVKESK. The germline V and J ends were trimmed by 1 base and 1 base, with 8 bases remaining between them. The CDR3 runs 16 residues. CDR3 in amino acids: CASSQVEDSGANVLTF. The CDR3 coding sequence is TGTGCCAGCAGCCAAGTAGAAGATTCTGGGGCCAACGTCCTGACTTTC.

The genes are TRBV6-5 and TRBJ2-2; no clear D. V shed 6 bases and J shed 3 bases, with 2 bases lying between them. CDR3 length: 11 residues. Germline CDR1 and CDR2: MNHEY and SVGAGI. The CDR3 region is CASRYTGELFF. In DNA form, the CDR3 reads TGTGCCAGCAGGTACACCGGGGAGCTGTTTTTT.